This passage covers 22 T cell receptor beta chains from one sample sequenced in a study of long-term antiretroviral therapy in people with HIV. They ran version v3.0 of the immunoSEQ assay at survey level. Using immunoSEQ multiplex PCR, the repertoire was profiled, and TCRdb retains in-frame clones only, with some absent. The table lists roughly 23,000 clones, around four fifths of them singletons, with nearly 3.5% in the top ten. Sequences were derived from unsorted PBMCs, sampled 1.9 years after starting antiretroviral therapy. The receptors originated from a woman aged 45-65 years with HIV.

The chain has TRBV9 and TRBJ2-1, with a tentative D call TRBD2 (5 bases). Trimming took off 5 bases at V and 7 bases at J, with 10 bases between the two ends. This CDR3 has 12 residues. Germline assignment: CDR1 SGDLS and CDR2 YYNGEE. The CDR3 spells CASSSLENEQFF. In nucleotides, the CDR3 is TGTGCCAGCAGTTCACTAGAGAATGAGCAGTTCTTC.

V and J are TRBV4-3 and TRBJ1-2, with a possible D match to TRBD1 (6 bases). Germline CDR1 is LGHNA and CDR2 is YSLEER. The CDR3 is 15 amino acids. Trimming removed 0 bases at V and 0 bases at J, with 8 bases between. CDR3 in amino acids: CASSQERTANYGYTF. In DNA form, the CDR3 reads TGCGCCAGCAGCCAAGAACGGACAGCTAACTATGGCTACACCTTC.

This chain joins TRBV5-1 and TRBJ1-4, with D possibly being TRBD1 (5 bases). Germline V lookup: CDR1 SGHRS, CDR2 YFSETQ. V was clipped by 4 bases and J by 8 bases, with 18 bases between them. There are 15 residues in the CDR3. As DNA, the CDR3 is TGCGCCAGCAGCGACGGGGGAGAGCTTTGGGAAAAACTGTTTTTT. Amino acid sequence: CASSDGGELWEKLFF.

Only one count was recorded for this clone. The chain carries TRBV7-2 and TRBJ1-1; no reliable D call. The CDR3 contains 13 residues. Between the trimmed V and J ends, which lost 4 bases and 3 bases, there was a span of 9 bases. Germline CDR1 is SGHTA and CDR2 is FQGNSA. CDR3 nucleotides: TGTGCCAGCAGCTCCCGATATGACACTGAAGCTTTCTTT. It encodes CASSSRYDTEAFF.

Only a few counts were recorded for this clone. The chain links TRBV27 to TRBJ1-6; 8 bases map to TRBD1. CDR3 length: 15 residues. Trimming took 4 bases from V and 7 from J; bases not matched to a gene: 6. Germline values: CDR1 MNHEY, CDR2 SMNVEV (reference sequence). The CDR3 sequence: CASSSGQGTNSPLHF. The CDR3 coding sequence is TGTGCCAGCAGTTCCGGACAGGGCACGAATTCACCCCTCCACTTT.

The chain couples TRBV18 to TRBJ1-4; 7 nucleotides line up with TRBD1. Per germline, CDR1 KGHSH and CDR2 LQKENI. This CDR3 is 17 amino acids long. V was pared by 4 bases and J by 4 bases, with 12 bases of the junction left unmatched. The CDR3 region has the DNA TGTGCCAGCTCACAACAGGCCCGGACAGGAAATAATGAAAAACTGTTTTTT. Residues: CASSQQARTGNNEKLFF.

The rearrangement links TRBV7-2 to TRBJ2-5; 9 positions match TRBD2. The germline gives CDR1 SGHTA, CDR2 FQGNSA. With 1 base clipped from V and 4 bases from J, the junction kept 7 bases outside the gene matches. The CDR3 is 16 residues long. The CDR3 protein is CASSLDRAGGLETQYF. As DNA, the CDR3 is TGTGCCAGCAGCTTAGACCGGGCGGGGGGGTTAGAGACCCAGTACTTC.

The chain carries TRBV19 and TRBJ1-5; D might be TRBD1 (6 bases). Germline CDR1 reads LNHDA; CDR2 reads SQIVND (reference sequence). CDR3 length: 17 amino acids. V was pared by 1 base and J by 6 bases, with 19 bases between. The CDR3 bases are TGTGCCAGTAGTATAGGCGGGGGGCGGAGAGCAGGTCAGCCCCAGCATTTT. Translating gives CASSIGGGRRAGQPQHF.

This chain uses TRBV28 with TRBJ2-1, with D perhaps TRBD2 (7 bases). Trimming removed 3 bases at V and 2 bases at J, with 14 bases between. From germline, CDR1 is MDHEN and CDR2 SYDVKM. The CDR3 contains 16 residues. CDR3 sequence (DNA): TGTGCCAGCAGTTTCGTTCTAGGGGGGGCCTACAATGAGCAGTTCTTC. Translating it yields CASSFVLGGAYNEQFF.

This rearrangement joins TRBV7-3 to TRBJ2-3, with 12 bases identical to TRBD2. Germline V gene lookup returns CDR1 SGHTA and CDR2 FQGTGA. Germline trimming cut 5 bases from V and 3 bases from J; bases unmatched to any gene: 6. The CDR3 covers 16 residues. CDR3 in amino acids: CASSPSGGGRTDTQYF. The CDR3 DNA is TGTGCCAGCAGCCCTAGCGGGGGGGGCCGGACAGATACGCAGTATTTT.

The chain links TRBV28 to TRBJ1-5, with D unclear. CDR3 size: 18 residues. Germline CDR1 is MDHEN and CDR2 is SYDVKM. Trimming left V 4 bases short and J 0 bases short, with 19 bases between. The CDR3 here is CASSSLRRRLYSNQPQHF. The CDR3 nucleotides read TGTGCCAGCAGTTCCCTGAGACGGCGACTTTATAGCAATCAGCCCCAGCATTTT.

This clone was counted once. CDR3 in amino acids: CASSQDTRQGPYNEQFF. The CDR3 region has the DNA TGCGCCAGCAGCCAAGATACCCGGCAGGGCCCGTACAATGAGCAGTTCTTC. This chain joins TRBV4-3 and TRBJ2-1, with D tentatively TRBD1 (5 bases). Looked up from germline, CDR1 is LGHNA and CDR2 is YSLEER. V was clipped by 0 bases and J by 4 bases, with 16 bases between them. This CDR3 region has 17 residues.

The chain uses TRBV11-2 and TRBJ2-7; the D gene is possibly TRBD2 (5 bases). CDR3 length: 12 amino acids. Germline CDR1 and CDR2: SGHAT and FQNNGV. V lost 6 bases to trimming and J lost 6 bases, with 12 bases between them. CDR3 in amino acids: CASREGLAEQYF. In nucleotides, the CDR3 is TGTGCCAGCAGAGAGGGTTTGGCCGAGCAGTACTTC. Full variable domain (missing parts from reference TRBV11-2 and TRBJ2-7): EAGVAQSPRYKIIEKRQSVAFWCNPISGHATLYWYQQILGQGPKLLIQFQNNGVVDDSQLPKDRFSAERLKGVDSTLKIQPAKLEDSAVYLCASREGLAEQYFGPGTRLTVT.

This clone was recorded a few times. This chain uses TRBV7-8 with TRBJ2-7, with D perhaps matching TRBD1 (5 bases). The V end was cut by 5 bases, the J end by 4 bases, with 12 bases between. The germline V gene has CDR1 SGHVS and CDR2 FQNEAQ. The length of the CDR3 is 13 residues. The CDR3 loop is CASSEQEEYEQYF. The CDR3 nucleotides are TGTGCCAGCAGCGAACAGGAAGAATACGAGCAGTACTTC.

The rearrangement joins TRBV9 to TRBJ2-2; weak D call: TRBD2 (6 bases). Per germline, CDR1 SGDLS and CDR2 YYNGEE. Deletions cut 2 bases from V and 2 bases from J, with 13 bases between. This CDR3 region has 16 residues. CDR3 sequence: CASSVAGLHNTGELFF. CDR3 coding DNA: TGTGCCAGCAGCGTGGCGGGACTCCATAACACCGGGGAGCTGTTTTTT.

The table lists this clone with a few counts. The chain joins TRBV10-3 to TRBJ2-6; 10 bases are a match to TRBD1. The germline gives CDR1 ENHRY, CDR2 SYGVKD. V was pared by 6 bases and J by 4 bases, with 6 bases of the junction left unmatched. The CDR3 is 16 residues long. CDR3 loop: CAISGQGGQGANVLTF. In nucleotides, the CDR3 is TGTGCCATCAGCGGACAGGGGGGTCAAGGGGCCAACGTCCTGACTTTC.

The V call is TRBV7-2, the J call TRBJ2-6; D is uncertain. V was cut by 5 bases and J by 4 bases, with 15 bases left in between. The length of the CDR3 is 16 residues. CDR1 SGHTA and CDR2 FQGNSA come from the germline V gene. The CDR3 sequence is CASSRDTNLGANVLTF. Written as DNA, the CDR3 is TGTGCCAGCAGCCGAGACACCAATCTGGGGGCCAACGTCCTGACTTTC.

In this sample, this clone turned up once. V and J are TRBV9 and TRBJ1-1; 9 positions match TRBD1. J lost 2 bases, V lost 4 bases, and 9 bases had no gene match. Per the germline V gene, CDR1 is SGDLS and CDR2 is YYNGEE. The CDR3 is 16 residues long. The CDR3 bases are TGTGCCAGCAGCATACCCGTACAGGGGGCTAACACTGAAGCTTTCTTT. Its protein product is CASSIPVQGANTEAFF.

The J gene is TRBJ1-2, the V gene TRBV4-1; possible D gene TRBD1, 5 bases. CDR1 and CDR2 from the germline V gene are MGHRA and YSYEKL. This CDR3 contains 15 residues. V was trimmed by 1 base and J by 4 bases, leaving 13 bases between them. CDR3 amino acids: CASSQGGAQGYGYTF. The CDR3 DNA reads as TGCGCCAGCAGCCAAGGTGGGGCGCAAGGCTATGGCTACACCTTC.

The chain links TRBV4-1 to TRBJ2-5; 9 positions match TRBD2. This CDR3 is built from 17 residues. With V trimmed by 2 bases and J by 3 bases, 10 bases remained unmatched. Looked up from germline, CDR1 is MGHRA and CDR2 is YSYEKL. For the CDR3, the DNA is TGCGCCAGCAGCCAACACCCCTTGACTAGCGGAGAAGAGACCCAGTACTTC. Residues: CASSQHPLTSGEETQYF.

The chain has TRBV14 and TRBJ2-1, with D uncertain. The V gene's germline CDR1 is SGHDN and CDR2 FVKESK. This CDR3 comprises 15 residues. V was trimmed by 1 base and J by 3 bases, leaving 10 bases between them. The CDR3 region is CASSQVWSLYNEQFF. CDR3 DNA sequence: TGTGCCAGCAGCCAAGTCTGGAGCCTCTACAATGAGCAGTTCTTC. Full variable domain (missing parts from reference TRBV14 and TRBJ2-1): EAGVTQFPSHSVIEKGQTVTLRCDPISGHDNLYWYRRVMGKEIKFLLHFVKESKQDESGMPNNRFLAERTGGTYSTLKVQPAELEDSGVYFCASSQVWSLYNEQFFGPGTRLTVL.

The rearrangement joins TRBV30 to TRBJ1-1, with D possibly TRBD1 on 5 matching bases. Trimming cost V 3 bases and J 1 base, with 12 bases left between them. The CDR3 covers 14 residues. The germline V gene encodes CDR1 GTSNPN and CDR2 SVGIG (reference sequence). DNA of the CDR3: TGTGCCTGGAGGCCCGGGACGGCGAACACTGAAGCTTTCTTT. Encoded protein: CAWRPGTANTEAFF.